Following are 22 T cell receptor beta chains from one sample sequenced in a study of a mutant IDH1 vaccine in newly diagnosed glioma. Produced via immunoSEQ multiplex PCR; TCRdb's table is partial and in-frame only. The top ten clones hold roughly 8% of a sample with roughly 25,000 clones, roughly 85% of them seen once. Antigens for these TCRs are unknown. This sample's time point: week 11, during vaccination. The vaccine gave 300 ug of a 20-mer mutant IDH1 peptide subcutaneously per dose. This sample comprised PBMCs, obtained from a glioma patient whose treatment included an IDH1 peptide vaccine. The receptors derive from a middle-aged man with glioma.

This sequence joins TRBV25-1 and TRBJ2-4; 8 positions agree with TRBD2. The germline V gene encodes CDR1 MGHDK and CDR2 SYGVNS. The CDR3 is made up of 14 amino acids. V lost 0 bases and J lost 7; bases outside the gene matches: 2. The CDR3 region is CASSEYASGNIQYF. CDR3 bases: TGTGCCAGCAGTGAATATGCTAGCGGGAACATTCAGTACTTC.

This rearrangement joins TRBV7-2 to TRBJ2-3; D not resolved. CDR3 length equals 12 residues. Germline loops: CDR1 SGHTA, CDR2 FQGNSA. V was shortened by 5 bases and J by 7 bases, with 10 bases between the two germline ends. The CDR3 region is CASSPGSYTQYF. CDR3 nucleotides: TGTGCCAGCAGCCCTGGATCTTATACGCAGTATTTT.

The chain recombines TRBV5-6 with TRBJ2-7; D may be TRBD1 (6 bases). V dropped 5 bases and J dropped 13 bases, with 25 bases sitting between them. Germline CDR1 and CDR2: SGHDT and YYEEEE. The CDR3 has 14 amino acids. The CDR3 loop is CASSDDRTPDEGYF. In nucleotides, the CDR3 is TGTGCCAGCAGTGATGACAGGACCCCCGACGAGGGCTACTTC.

This chain connects TRBV7-8 to TRBJ1-1; 7 bases are a match to TRBD1. Per germline, CDR1 SGHVS and CDR2 FQNEAQ. The CDR3 loop spans 17 amino acids. V lost 1 base and J lost 4; bases outside the gene matches: 12. The CDR3 loop is CASSLGQGGKLGTEAFF. The DNA of the CDR3 is TGTGCCAGCAGCTTAGGACAGGGTGGGAAGTTGGGCACTGAAGCTTTCTTT.

J is TRBJ1-5 and V is TRBV10-3; tentatively, D is TRBD1 (5 bases). V lost 6 bases and J 2 bases, leaving 11 bases between the germline ends. The CDR3 sequence is 14 residues long. Germline values: CDR1 ENHRY, CDR2 SYGVKD. CDR3 loop: CAISAEGGNQPQHF. Written as DNA, the CDR3 is TGTGCCATCAGCGCCGAAGGGGGCAATCAGCCCCAGCATTTT.

The rearrangement joins TRBV7-8 to TRBJ1-2; D might be TRBD1 (6 bases). Deletions cut 4 bases from V and 7 bases from J, with 7 bases between. Germline CDR1 reads SGHVS; CDR2 reads FQNEAQ. The CDR3 is made up of 11 amino acids. CDR3 protein: CASSSQGGYTF. CDR3 sequence (DNA): TGTGCCAGCAGCTCACAGGGTGGCTACACCTTC.

The chain combines TRBV5-4 with TRBJ2-3, with TRBD2 matching over 9 bases. The germline gives CDR1 SGHNT, CDR2 YYREEE (reference sequence). J gave up 0 bases and V 4 bases, and 15 bases lay outside the gene matches. The CDR3 sequence is 19 residues long. The CDR3 region has the DNA TGTGCCAGCAGCGCCCCTGTGGCGGGAGGGCTCCTTAGCACAGATACGCAGTATTTT. Residues: CASSAPVAGGLLSTDTQYF.

The chain recombines TRBV6-5 with TRBJ1-1; 8 positions match TRBD1. The CDR3 sequence is 13 residues long. V lost 2 bases to trimming and J lost 8 bases; unmatched junction nucleotides: 4. The germline CDR1 and CDR2 sequences are MNHEY and SVGAGI. Here the CDR3 reads CASSYRGTGEAFF. The CDR3 nucleotides read TGTGCCAGCAGTTACCGAGGGACAGGCGAAGCTTTCTTT.

V and J are TRBV7-9 and TRBJ2-1, with D perhaps given as TRBD1 or TRBD2 (5 bases each). The CDR3 is 15 amino acids. CDR1 is SEHNR and CDR2 is FQNEAQ in the germline V gene (reference sequence). Trimming removed 1 base from V and 0 bases from J, with 7 bases in between. The chain's CDR3 is CASSLEGSSYNEQFF. Written as DNA, the CDR3 is TGTGCCAGCAGCTTAGAGGGGAGCTCCTACAATGAGCAGTTCTTC.

In its sample, this clone was seen a few times. The chain carries TRBV4-1 and TRBJ1-5; no reliable D call. Per germline, CDR1 MGHRA and CDR2 YSYEKL. This CDR3 contains 14 residues. V lost 1 base and J lost 4, with 8 bases in between. The CDR3 sequence is CASSQGPGNQPQHF. The CDR3 DNA reads as TGCGCCAGCAGCCAAGGTCCGGGGAATCAGCCCCAGCATTTT.

The V gene is TRBV18, the J gene TRBJ1-1; TRBD1 matches at 9 bases. V lost 0 bases and J lost 6; bases outside the gene matches: 11. CDR1 is KGHSH and CDR2 is LQKENI in the germline V gene. This CDR3 is built from 17 residues. The CDR3 bases are TGTGCCAGCTCACCACCGGGGTCCTTGGACAGGGGACCTGAAGCTTTCTTT. Translated, it gives CASSPPGSLDRGPEAFF. Full variable domain (rest looked up from reference TRBV18 and TRBJ1-1): NAGVMQNPRHLVRRRGQEARLRCSPMKGHSHVYWYRQLPEEGLKFMVYLQKENIIDESGMPKERFSAEFPKEGPSILRIQQVVRGDSAAYFCASSPPGSLDRGPEAFFGQGTRLTVV.

This chain joins TRBV7-2 and TRBJ2-2, with 8 bases matching TRBD2. Unmatched junction bases numbered 1, after V lost 1 base and J lost 6 bases. The CDR3 totals 14 residues. Per germline, CDR1 SGHTA and CDR2 FQGNSA. Here the CDR3 reads CASSLETSAGELFF. CDR3 DNA: TGTGCCAGCAGCTTAGAGACTAGCGCCGGGGAGCTGTTTTTT.

V gene TRBV18 combines with J gene TRBJ1-1; 8 bases are a match to TRBD1. Germline lookup yields CDR1 KGHSH and CDR2 LQKENI. Germline trimming cut 6 bases from V and 9 bases from J; bases unmatched to any gene: 6. CDR3 length equals 12 residues. CDR3 sequence reads: CASSPGQGKAFF. CDR3 coding DNA: TGTGCCAGCTCTCCCGGACAGGGTAAAGCTTTCTTT.

This clone was picked up a small number of times. The chain recombines TRBV30 with TRBJ1-4, with D possibly TRBD1 on 5 matching bases. V was shortened by 3 bases and J by 5 bases, with 13 bases between the two germline ends. CDR3 length: 14 residues. Germline loops: CDR1 GTSNPN, CDR2 SVGIG (reference sequence). CDR3: CAWSRTGSNEKLFF. DNA for the CDR3: TGTGCCTGGAGCAGAACAGGTTCAAATGAAAAACTGTTTTTT.

V usage is TRBV6-5 and J usage is TRBJ2-5; D uncertain. Germline V gene lookup returns CDR1 MNHEY and CDR2 SVGAGI. Trimming removed 0 bases at V and 5 bases at J, with 16 bases between. The CDR3 runs to 16 residues. CDR3 protein: CASSYSIPSVSETQYF. The DNA of the CDR3 is TGTGCCAGCAGTTACTCGATCCCCAGTGTTTCCGAGACCCAGTACTTC.

This clone came up a few times. This chain links TRBV28 with TRBJ2-4; possible D gene TRBD2, 6 bases. Germline CDR1 MDHEN, CDR2 SYDVKM. The CDR3 spans 15 residues. V was trimmed by 10 bases and J by 2 bases, leaving 18 bases between them. The CDR3 loop is CATLGTGTSKNIQYF. CDR3 nucleotide sequence: TGTGCCACTCTAGGAACCGGGACTTCCAAAAACATTCAGTACTTC.

This chain connects TRBV2 to TRBJ2-5; D is unresolved. Trimming removed 7 bases from V and 1 base from J, with 10 bases in between. In germline, CDR1 is SNHLY, CDR2 FYNNEI. CDR3 size: 13 residues. CDR3 coding DNA: TGTGCCAGCACCCCAAGGATCCAAGAGACCCAGTACTTC. Amino acids: CASTPRIQETQYF.

Concerning this clone itself: Other DNA sequences within the sample encode an identical CDR3. The chain is built from TRBV7-8 and TRBJ2-3, with 12 bases fitting TRBD2. The germline gives CDR1 SGHVS, CDR2 FQNEAQ. This CDR3 contains 19 residues. V was clipped by 6 bases and J by 5 bases; unmatched bases: 18. Here the CDR3 reads CASRLHPPATSGRVDTQYF. CDR3 coding DNA: TGTGCCAGCAGGCTACACCCCCCCGCGACTAGCGGGAGAGTAGATACGCAGTATTTT.

This clone was counted between two and nine times. This rearrangement joins TRBV18 to TRBJ2-3; D call uncertain. Per germline, CDR1 KGHSH and CDR2 LQKENI. The CDR3 spans 13 residues. Trimming removed 3 bases from V and 5 bases from J, with 9 bases in between. This CDR3 is CASSPDRVDTQYF. CDR3 nucleotides: TGTGCCAGCTCACCGGACCGGGTAGATACGCAGTATTTT.

The CDR3 DNA follows: TGTGCAAGTCGCCTTAGGGCTAGCGCCACAGATACGCAGTATTTT. Translated: CASRLRASATDTQYF. The V call is TRBV12-2, the J call TRBJ2-3; the table gives TRBD2 as D, unverified against the DNA. TRBV12-2 is deemed a pseudogene. The CDR3 spans 15 residues.

This clone appeared a few times. The rearrangement joins TRBV14 to TRBJ2-1; 8 bases are shared with TRBD2. The CDR3 has 16 residues. V dropped 0 bases and J dropped 4; count of bases not matched to a gene: 5. In germline, CDR1 is SGHDN, CDR2 FVKESK. The CDR3 sequence is CASSQETGGRYNEQFF. In nucleotides, the CDR3 is TGTGCCAGCAGCCAAGAGACGGGAGGGAGGTACAATGAGCAGTTCTTC.

CDR3 in DNA: TGTGCCAGCAGTGCGTTGAAGGGAACTAATGAAAAACTGTTTTTT. Its translation is CASSALKGTNEKLFF. J is TRBJ1-4 and V is TRBV25-1; D gene uncertain. CDR3 length: 15 residues. Germline values: CDR1 MGHDK, CDR2 SYGVNS. Between the trimmed V and J ends, which lost 4 bases and 1 base, there was a span of 10 bases.